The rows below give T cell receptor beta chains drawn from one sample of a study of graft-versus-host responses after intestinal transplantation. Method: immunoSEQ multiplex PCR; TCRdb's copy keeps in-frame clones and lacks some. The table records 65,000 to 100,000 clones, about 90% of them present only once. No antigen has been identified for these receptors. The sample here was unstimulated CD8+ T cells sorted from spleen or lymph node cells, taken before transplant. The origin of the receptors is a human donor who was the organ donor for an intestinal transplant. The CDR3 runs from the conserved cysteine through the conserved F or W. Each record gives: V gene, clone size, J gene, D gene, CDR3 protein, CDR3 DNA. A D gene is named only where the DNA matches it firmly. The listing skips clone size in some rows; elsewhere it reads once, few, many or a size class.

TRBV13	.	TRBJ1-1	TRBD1	CASSFRDRVSEAFF	TGTGCCAGCAGCTTCCGGGACAGGGTTTCTGAAGCTTTCTTT
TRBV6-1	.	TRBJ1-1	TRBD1	CASSDPDRVGAFF	TGTGCCAGCAGTGACCCGGACAGGGTAGGAGCTTTCTTT
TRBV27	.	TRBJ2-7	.	CASSPSGAGAYEQYF	TGTGCCAGCAGTCCCTCGGGCGCAGGGGCCTACGAGCAGTACTTC
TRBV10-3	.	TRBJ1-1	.	CAIRKPPNTEAFF	TGTGCCATCAGAAAGCCGCCGAACACTGAAGCTTTCTTT
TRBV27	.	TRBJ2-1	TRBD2	CASSLSAGAYNEQFF	TGTGCCAGCAGTTTATCAGCGGGGGCCTACAATGAGCAGTTCTTC
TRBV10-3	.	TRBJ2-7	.	CAISGLTLQEQYF	TGTGCCATATCGGGACTGACGCTACAAGAGCAGTACTTC
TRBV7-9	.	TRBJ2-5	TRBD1	CASSLPDRGYQETQYF	TGTGCCAGCAGCTTACCAGACAGGGGGTACCAAGAGACCCAGTACTTC
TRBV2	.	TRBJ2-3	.	CANVADAATDTQYF	TGTGCCAATGTAGCCGACGCGGCCACAGATACGCAGTATTTT
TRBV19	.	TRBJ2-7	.	CASSIQPRGQREQYF	TGTGCCAGTAGTATTCAGCCTAGAGGACAACGCGAGCAGTACTTC
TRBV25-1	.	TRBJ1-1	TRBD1	CASSEWGQGASTEAFF	TGTGCCAGCAGTGAATGGGGACAGGGGGCTTCCACTGAAGCTTTCTTT
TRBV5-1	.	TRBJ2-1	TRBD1	CASSRDRDYNEQFF	TGCGCCAGCAGCCGCGACAGGGATTACAATGAGCAGTTCTTC
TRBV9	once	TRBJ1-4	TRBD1	CASSPGASSGGRGEKLFF	TGTGCCAGCAGCCCAGGGGCATCCTCAGGGGGTCGGGGGGAAAAACTGTTTTTT
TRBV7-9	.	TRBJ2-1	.	CASSSSRDGVYNEQFF	TGTGCCAGCAGCTCCTCGAGGGATGGGGTTTACAATGAGCAGTTCTTC
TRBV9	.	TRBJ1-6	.	CASSATGTGSPLHF	TGTGCCAGCAGCGCAACGGGAACCGGTTCACCCCTCCACTTT
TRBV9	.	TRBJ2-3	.	CASSVEGGGLVGSTDTQYF	TGTGCCAGCAGCGTAGAAGGAGGCGGTTTGGTTGGGAGCACAGATACGCAGTATTTT
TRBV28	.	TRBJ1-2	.	CASKDSGNYGYTF	TGTGCCAGCAAGGACAGCGGAAACTATGGCTACACCTTC
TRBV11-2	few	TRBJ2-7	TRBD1	CASSLGGQGTYEQYF	TGTGCCAGCAGCTTAGGAGGACAGGGTACCTACGAGCAGTACTTC
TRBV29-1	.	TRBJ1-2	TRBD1	CSVEDPRGVSYGYTF	TGCAGCGTTGAAGATCCCAGGGGGGTTAGCTATGGCTACACCTTC
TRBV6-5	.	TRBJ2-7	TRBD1	CASSPGQGAGEQYF	TGTGCCAGCAGCCCTGGACAGGGGGCGGGCGAGCAGTACTTC
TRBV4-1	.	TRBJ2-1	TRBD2	CASSQAGGLEVSYNEQFF	TGCGCCAGCAGCCAAGCGGGGGGACTAGAAGTTTCCTACAATGAGCAGTTCTTC
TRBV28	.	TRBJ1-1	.	CASSPPTEVAEAFF	TGTGCCAGCAGCCCCCCGACAGAGGTCGCTGAAGCTTTCTTT
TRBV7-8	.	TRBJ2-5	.	CASSLGTKETQYF	TGTGCCAGCAGCTTAGGGACTAAAGAGACCCAGTACTTC
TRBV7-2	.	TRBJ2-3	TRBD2	CASSPNLRGTDTQYF	TGTGCCAGCAGCCCAAACCTGCGGGGGACAGATACGCAGTATTTT
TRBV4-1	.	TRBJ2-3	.	CASSQGGLLTDTQYF	TGCGCCAGCAGCCAAGGGGGCCTACTCACAGATACGCAGTATTTT
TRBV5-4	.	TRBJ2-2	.	CASSFLTGELFF	TGTGCCAGCAGCTTTCTCACCGGGGAGCTGTTTTTT
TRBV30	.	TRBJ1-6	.	CAWSVGAAAYNSPPHF	TGTGCCTGGAGTGTAGGGGCCGCCGCTTATAATTCACCCCCCCACTTT
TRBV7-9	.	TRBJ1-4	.	CASSLMTTTNEKLFF	TGTGCCAGCAGCTTGATGACAACAACTAATGAAAAACTGTTTTTT
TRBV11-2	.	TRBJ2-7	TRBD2	CASSLSGGGNEQYF	TGTGCCAGCAGCTTATCGGGGGGAGGTAACGAGCAGTACTTC
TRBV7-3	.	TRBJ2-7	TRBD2	CASSPSGGAYEQYF	TGTGCCAGCAGCCCTAGCGGGGGGGCGTACGAGCAGTACTTC
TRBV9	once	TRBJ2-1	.	CASSVAQGNEQFF	TGTGCCAGCAGCGTAGCCCAGGGCAATGAGCAGTTCTTC
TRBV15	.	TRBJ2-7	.	CATSSLRGNGYEQYF	TGTGCCACCAGCAGCCTTCGAGGGAACGGGTACGAGCAGTACTTC